This T cell receptor (beta chain) comes out of a study of blood T cell repertoires in COVID-19. Germline V gene lookup returns CDR1 SQVTM and CDR2 ANQGSEA. This CDR3 spans 16 amino acids. V was pared by 5 bases and J by 2 bases, with 19 bases between. TCRdb's table, derived via immunoSEQ multiplex PCR, lists solely in-frame clones and lacks some. Of some 170,000 clones in the sample, roughly 88% were seen once. The clonotype comes from a man aged 45-60 years who had recovered from COVID-19. V usage is TRBV29-1 and J usage is TRBJ1-5; D might be TRBD1 (5 bases). Sequences were obtained from PBMCs or T cells enriched from blood (not recorded which). The CDR3 sequence is CSVQTQGTGGNQPQHF. The DNA for the CDR3 is TGCAGCGTTCAGACGCAAGGGACTGGGGGCAATCAGCCCCAGCATTTT. The full variable domain, in which reference TRBV29-1 and TRBJ1-5 provide the parts outside the CDR3, is SAVISQKPSRDICQRGTSLTIQCQVDSQVTMMFWYRQQPGQSLTLIATANQGSEATYESGFVIDKFPISRPNLTFSTLTVSNMSPEDSSIYLCSVQTQGTGGNQPQHFGDGTRLSIL.